This T cell receptor (beta chain) stems from a study of blood T cell repertoires in COVID-19. TCRdb keeps only in-frame clones here, not all; method: immunoSEQ multiplex PCR. Of about 190,000 clones in the sample, about four fifths are singletons; the top ten hold approximately 5.1%. This clone was observed a few times. The CDR3 extends over 15 amino acids. The receptor was isolated from a woman between 65 and 79 years old with active or convalescent COVID-19. The chain couples TRBV1 to TRBJ2-3; the tabulated D call, TRBD2, remains unverified against the DNA. TRBV1 is designated a pseudogene. Material for sequencing was peripheral blood. The CDR3 spells CTSSQVRERRDTQYF. In DNA, the CDR3 is TGCACCAGCAGCCAAGTACGGGAGAGGAGAGATACGCAGTATTTT.